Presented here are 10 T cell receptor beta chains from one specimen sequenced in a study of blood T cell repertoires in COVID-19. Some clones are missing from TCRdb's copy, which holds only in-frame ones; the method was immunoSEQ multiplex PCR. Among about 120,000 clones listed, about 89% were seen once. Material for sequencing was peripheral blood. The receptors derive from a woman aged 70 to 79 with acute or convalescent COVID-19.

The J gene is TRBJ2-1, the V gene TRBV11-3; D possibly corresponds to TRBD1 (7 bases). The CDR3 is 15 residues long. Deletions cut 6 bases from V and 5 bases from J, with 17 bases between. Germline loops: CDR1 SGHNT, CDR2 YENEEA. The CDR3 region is CASRYRGAGHNEQFF. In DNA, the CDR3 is TGTGCCAGCAGGTACAGGGGCGCGGGGCACAATGAGCAGTTCTTC.

The DNA for the CDR3 is TGTGCCAGCCCCCCAAAGGGGGTTGCAACTAATGAAAAACTGTTTTTT. Residues: CASPPKGVATNEKLFF. J is TRBJ1-4 and V is TRBV28, with D perhaps matching TRBD1 (6 bases). V lost 8 bases and J lost 0, with 16 bases in between. The germline gives CDR1 MDHEN, CDR2 SYDVKM. This CDR3 contains 16 residues.

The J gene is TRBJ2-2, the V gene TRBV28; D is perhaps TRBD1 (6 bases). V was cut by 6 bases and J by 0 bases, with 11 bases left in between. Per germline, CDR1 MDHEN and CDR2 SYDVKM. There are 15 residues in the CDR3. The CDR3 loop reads CASRPGAANTGELFF. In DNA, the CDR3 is TGTGCCAGCAGACCAGGGGCAGCGAACACCGGGGAGCTGTTTTTT.

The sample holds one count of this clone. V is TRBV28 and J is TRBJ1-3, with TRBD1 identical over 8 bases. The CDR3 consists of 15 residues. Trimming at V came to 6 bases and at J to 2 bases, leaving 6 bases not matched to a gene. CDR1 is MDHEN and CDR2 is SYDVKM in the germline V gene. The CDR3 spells CASRRTGQTGNTIYF. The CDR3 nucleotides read TGTGCCAGCAGACGGACAGGGCAAACTGGAAACACCATATATTTT.

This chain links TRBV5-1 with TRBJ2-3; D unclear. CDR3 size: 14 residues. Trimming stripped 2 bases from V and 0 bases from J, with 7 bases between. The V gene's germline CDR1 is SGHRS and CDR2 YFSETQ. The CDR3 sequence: CASSLKSSTDTQYF. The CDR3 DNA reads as TGCGCCAGCAGCTTAAAATCTAGCACAGATACGCAGTATTTT.

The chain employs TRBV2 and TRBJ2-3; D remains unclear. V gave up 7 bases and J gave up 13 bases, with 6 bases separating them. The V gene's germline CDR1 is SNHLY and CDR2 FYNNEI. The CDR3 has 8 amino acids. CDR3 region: CASTTEYF. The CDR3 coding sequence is TGTGCCAGCACAACGGAGTATTTT.

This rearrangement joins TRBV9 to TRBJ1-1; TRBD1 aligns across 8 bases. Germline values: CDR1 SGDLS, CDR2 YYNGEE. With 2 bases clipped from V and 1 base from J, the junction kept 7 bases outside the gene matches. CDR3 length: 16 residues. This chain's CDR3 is CASSVLQGARNTEAFF. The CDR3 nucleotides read TGTGCCAGCAGCGTGCTGCAGGGGGCAAGGAACACTGAAGCTTTCTTT.

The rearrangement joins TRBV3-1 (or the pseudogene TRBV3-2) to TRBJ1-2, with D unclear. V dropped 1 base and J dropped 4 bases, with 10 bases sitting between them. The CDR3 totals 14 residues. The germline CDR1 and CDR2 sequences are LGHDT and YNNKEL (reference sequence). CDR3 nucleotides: TGTGCCAGCAGCCAAGCTTCAGGTCGCTATGGCTACACCTTC. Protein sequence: CASSQASGRYGYTF.

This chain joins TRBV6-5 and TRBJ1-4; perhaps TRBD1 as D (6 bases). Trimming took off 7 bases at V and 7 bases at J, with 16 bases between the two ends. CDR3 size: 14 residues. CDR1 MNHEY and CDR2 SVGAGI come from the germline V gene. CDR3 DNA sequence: TGTGCCAGCACCTCACAGGGTCAGGGTGAAAAACTGTTTTTT. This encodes CASTSQGQGEKLFF.

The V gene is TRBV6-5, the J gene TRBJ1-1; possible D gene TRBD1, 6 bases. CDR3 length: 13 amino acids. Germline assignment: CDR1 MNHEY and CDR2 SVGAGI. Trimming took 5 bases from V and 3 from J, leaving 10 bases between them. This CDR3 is CASSRDTYTEAFF. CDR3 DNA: TGTGCCAGCAGTCGGGACACCTACACTGAAGCTTTCTTT.